The clone carrying this T cell receptor (beta chain) was picked up many times. Its antigen is not known. V dropped 8 bases and J dropped 0 bases, with 17 bases sitting between them. The CDR3 totals 16 residues. CDR1 and CDR2 (germline): SNHLY, FYNNEI. Clinical symptoms, serum thyroxine, TRAb, thyroid ultrasound and orbital computed tomography informed diagnoses. This record comes from a study of T cells in Graves' hyperthyroidism and ophthalmopathy. Study in general: It was at initial diagnosis, before any treatment, that peripheral blood was collected.

Overall study results and limits: Separation of ophthalmopathy from stable hyperthyroidism was achieved by a 13 V-J model.

There were TCR beta CDR3 regions amplified from RNA transcripts. First-round RT-PCR targeting the TCR CDR3 was performed with the HTBI primer set. TCRdb re-derived calls from the multiplex PCR reads in MiXCR, one entry per CDR3 protein. The sample consists of hundreds of thousands of distinct CDR3 sequences, less than 15% of them appearing once. The sequencing input was blood. The chain carries TRBV2 and TRBJ1-5, with a possible D match to TRBD1 (6 bases). This receptor was identified in a woman aged 18 to 35 with Graves' hyperthyroidism. The CDR3 DNA sequence: TGTGCCAGCGGAGAGTCCGGACAGATTAGCAATCAGCCCCAGCATTTT. Translation gives CASGESGQISNQPQHF.